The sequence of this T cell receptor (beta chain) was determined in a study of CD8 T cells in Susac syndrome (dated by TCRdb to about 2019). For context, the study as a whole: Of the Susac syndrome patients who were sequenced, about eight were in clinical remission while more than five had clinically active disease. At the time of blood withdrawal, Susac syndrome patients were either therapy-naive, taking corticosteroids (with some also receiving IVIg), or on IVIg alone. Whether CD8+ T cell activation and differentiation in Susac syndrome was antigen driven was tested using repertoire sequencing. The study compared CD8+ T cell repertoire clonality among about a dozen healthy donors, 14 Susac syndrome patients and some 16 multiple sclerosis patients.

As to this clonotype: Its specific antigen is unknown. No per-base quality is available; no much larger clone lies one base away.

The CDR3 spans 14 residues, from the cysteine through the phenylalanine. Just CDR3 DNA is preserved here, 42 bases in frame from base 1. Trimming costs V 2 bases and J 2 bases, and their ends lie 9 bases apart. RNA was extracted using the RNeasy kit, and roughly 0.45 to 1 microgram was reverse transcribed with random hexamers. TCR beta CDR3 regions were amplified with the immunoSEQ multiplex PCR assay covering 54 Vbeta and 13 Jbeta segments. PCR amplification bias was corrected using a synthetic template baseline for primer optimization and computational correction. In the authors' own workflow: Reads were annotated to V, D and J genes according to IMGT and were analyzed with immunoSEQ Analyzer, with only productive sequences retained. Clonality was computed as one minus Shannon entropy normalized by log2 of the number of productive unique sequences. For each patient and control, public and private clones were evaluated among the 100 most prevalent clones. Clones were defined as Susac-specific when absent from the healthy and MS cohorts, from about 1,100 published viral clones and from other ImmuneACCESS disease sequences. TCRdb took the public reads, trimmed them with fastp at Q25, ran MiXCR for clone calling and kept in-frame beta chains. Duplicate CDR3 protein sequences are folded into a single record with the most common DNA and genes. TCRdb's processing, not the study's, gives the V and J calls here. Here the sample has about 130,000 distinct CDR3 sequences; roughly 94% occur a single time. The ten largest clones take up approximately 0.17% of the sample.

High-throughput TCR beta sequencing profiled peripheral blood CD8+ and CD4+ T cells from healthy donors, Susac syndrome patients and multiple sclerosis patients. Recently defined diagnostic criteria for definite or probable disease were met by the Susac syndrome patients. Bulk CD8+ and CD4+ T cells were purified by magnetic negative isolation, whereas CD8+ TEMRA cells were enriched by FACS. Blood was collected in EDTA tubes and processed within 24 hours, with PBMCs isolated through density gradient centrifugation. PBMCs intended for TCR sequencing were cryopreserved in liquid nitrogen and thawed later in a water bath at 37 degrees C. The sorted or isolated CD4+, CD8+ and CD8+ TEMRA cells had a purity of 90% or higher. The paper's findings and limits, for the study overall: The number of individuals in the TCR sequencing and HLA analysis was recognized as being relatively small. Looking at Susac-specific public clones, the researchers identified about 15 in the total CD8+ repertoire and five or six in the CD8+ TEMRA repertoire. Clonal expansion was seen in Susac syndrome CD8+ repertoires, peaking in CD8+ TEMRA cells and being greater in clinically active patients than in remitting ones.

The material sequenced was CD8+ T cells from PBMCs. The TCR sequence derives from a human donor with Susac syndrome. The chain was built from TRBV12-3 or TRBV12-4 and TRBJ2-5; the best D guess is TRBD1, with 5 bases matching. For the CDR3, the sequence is CASSLQGGQETQYF. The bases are TGTGCCAGCAGTTTACAGGGTGGGCAAGAGACCCAGTACTTC.